This T cell receptor (beta chain) stems from a study of shared clonotypes between healthy human individuals. Terminally differentiated effector memory CD45RA+ cells were excluded by CCR7 positive selection of CD45RO-negative cells. CDR1 and CDR2 from the germline V gene are SEHNR and FQNEAQ (reference sequence). V lost 2 bases and J lost 5, with 12 bases in between. This CDR3 is built from 14 residues. Sequencing was performed with immunoSEQ multiplex PCR; in TCRdb, only in-frame clones are kept and a portion is missing. The sample has about 1,900,000 clones, around 96% seen once. The receptor was derived from a man aged 18-30 years in good health. This chain connects TRBV7-9 to TRBJ2-5, with a possible D match to TRBD2 (6 bases). The source material was naive CD8+ T cells sorted from blood. The CDR3 nucleotides are TGTGCCAGCAGCTTAATAGGGACTGCGGAGACCCAGTACTTC. This sequence encodes CASSLIGTAETQYF. Combining the CDR3 with reference TRBV7-9 and TRBJ2-5 gives the whole variable domain DTGVSQNPRHKITKRGQNVTFRCDPISEHNRLYWYRQTLGQGPEFLTYFQNEAQLEKSRLLSDRFSAERPKGSFSTLEIQRTEQGDSAMYLCASSLIGTAETQYFGPGTRLLVL.